This T cell receptor (beta chain) was sequenced for a study of blood T cells in healthy people across ages (dated by TCRdb to 2013 to 2016). For context, the study as a whole: In model experiments, template switching captured about one uniquely barcoded TCR beta cDNA molecule for every two T cells. Four age groups were formed from the donors: young (average about 16 years), middle-aged (around 37), aged (about 62) and long-lived (less than 85). To track age-related changes in TCR beta repertoire diversity, the study relied on deep sequencing normalized with unique cDNA molecular identifiers. For two donors (one aged 18 to 29 and one aged 80 or older), the study analyzed two additional independent replicas of 1 million unique cDNA reads from the same blood draw. Here is what the overall study found, with its caveats: Since profiling was done on bulk unsorted PBMCs, naive and antigen-experienced compartments could not be conclusively compared. Donor CMV infection status was unknown, potentially confounding age-related changes in expanded clonotypes. There was a strong correlation between observed TCR beta diversity and the percentage of naive T cells measured by flow cytometry. Compared with the aged group, the long-lived group had more naive CD4+ T cells, fewer expanded clones and increased TCR diversity, suggesting age selection. Observed TCR beta diversity per million T cells fell roughly linearly with age, and a significant reduction was already apparent by age roughly 40. Total diversity estimates from one million sequenced T cells were considered lower bounds and underestimates.

The roughly 39 donors, aged roughly 6 to 90 years, were systemically healthy Caucasian individuals from Russia. Roughly 11 milliliters of peripheral blood were drawn from each donor into EDTA-treated Vacutainer tubes. Ficoll-Paque density-gradient centrifugation was used to isolate PBMCs, with at least 6 million per sample. Total RNA, at least 5 micrograms per sample, was extracted from PBMCs with Trizol reagent. For every donor, an aliquot of PBMCs went through flow cytometry to measure the percentages of naive CD45RAhigh/CD27high T cells. Including cysteine and phenylalanine, the CDR3 has 14 amino acids. Just the 42-base CDR3 DNA is kept, in frame starting at base 1. The germline V gene gives CDR1 as MNHNS and CDR2 as SASEGT. The junction carries 3 bases between V and J, which are trimmed by 3 bases and 0 bases respectively. As for this clonotype: Its antigen target is currently unknown. The sample holds no much larger clone one base away, and base qualities are not on file.

Libraries were made using 5' RACE. TCRdb names Illumina HiSeq 2500 as the instrument used. A second PCR of roughly 7 to 12 cycles was run with a J-beta primer mix and a sample-barcoded 5' primer. Each TCR beta cDNA molecule received a unique molecular identifier from a template-switch 5' adaptor carrying 12 random nucleotides. Each sample yielded at least 2.5 million CDR3-containing paired-end reads. First-strand cDNA synthesis was performed from all RNA using the Mint cDNA synthesis kit, with priming by a TRBC-specific oligonucleotide. Following uracil-DNA glycosylase treatment, a first 18-cycle PCR with universal primers M1SS and BC2_uni_R was performed on all cDNA. Per the authors' processing: For normalization, 1 million high-quality reads were randomly selected from each sample, with every read carrying a distinct molecular identifier. Instead of being binned into consensus sequences, reads that shared molecular identifiers were thrown out. MiTCR, with a Q25 quality threshold and the strictest error-elimination algorithm, was used for CDR3 identification, clonotype clustering and error correction. A nonparametric unseen species model with Euler transformation was used to estimate a lower bound on total TCR beta diversity. TCRdb cleaned the public reads at Q25 with fastp, built clones with MiXCR and kept in-frame beta chains. Each entry merges the rows of one CDR3 protein and shows their most common DNA and genes. TCRdb's processing, not the authors', yielded these V and J calls. The sample table lists 750,000 to 1,000,000 distinct CDR3 sequences, 25% to 35% of them with a count of one. The top ten hold approximately 10% of the sample.

In addition, the sample was reused for a study of T cells of mothers and their children. According to the second study: The donors were nine systemically healthy Caucasian individuals, made up of three mothers and their six children. cDNA synthesis consumed the entire amount of extracted RNA, loaded at about 1.6 ug RNA in each 15 ul reaction. In the second PCR, the M1S primer introduced both the sample barcodes and 2-4 random nucleotides. Over 8 million TCR beta CDR3 reads came from each mother, compared with approximately 2.8 million reads from each child. TCR recombination output is similarly shaped by thymic selection in related and unrelated pairs, with a minor effect exerted by inherited differences. Related mother-child pairs always showed normalized repertoire overlap that was slightly higher than in unrelated mother-child pairs, though the difference was never significant. No persistent microchimeric T cell clones were found, with a detection sensitivity of around 100 clones per million clonotypes. The study used deep NGS to compare TCR beta repertoires of mothers and children, seeking features distinguishing related mother-child pairs from unrelated individuals. The mean age was 40 +/- 4 years for the mothers and roughly 10 +/- 4 years for the children. After adapter ligation was performed with NEBNext reagents, the libraries were sequenced on an Illumina HiSeq 2000 with 100+100 nt paired-end reads. To avoid cross-contamination, the mother libraries and the child libraries were prepared a month apart and sequenced in separate runs. Between roughly 500,000 and 2,000,000 distinct TCR beta clonotypes were identified per donor. Naive TCR beta clonotypes were estimated from low-frequency clonotypes matched to each donor's FACS-determined naive share, without sorting.

Here the chain combines TRBV6-1 and TRBJ1-6, with the D gene not clear enough to name. Sequencing was performed on blood. The sequence was obtained from a woman aged 40 to 50 in good health. The nucleotide sequence reads TGTGCCAGCAGTGATAGCTCCTATAATTCACCCCTCCACTTT. Its protein is CASSDSSYNSPLHF.